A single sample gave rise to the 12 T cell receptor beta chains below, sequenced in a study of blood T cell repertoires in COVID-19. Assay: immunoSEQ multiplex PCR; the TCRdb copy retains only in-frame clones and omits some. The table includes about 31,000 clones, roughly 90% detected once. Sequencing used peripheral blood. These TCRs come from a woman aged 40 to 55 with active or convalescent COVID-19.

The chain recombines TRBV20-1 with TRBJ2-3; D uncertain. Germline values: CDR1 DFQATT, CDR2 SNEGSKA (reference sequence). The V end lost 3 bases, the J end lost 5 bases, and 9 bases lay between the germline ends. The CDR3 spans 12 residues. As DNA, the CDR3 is TGCAGTGCTAGTGTAGTTGAAGATACGCAGTATTTT. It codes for CSASVVEDTQYF.

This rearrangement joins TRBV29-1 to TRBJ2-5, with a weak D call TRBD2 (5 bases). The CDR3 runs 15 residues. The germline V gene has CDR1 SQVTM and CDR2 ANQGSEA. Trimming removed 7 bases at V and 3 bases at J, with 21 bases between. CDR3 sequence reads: CSASPLGARKETQYF. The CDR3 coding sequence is TGCAGCGCCTCCCCCTTGGGAGCCCGAAAAGAGACCCAGTACTTC.

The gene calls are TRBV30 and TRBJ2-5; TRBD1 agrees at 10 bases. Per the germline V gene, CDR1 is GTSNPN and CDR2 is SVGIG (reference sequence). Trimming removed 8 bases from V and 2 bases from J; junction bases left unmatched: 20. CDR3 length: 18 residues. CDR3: CAPEAPNDRGRTQETQYF. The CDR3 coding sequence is TGTGCCCCGGAGGCCCCAAACGACAGGGGGCGAACTCAAGAGACCCAGTACTTC.

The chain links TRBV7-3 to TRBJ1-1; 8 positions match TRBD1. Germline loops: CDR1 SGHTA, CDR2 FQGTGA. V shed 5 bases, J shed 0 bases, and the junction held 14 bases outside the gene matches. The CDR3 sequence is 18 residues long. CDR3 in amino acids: CASSPRGTGRPMNTEAFF. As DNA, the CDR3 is TGTGCCAGCAGCCCCCGGGGGACAGGTAGGCCGATGAACACTGAAGCTTTCTTT.

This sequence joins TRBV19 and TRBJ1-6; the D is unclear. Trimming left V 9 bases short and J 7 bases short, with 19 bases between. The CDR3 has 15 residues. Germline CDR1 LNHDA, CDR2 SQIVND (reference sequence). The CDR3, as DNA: TGTGCCAGCACAGCTGGCGGGCAGACCAATTCACCCCTCCACTTT. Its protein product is CASTAGGQTNSPLHF.

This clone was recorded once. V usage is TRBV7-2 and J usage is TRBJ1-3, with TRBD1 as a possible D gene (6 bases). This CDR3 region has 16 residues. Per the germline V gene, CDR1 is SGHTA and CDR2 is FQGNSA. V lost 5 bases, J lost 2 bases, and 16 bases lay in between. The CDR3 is CASSPFGTRAGNTIYF. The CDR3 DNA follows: TGTGCCAGCAGCCCATTCGGGACAAGGGCTGGAAACACCATATATTTT.

CDR3 coding DNA: TGCGCCAGCAGTGAGACTAGCGCGCAAGGGCAGTACTTC. Its translation: CASSETSAQGQYF. The chain couples TRBV10-1 to TRBJ2-7, with 7 bases fitting TRBD2. Trimming took 2 bases from V and 9 from J; bases not matched to a gene: 7. The CDR3 contains 13 residues. The germline gives CDR1 WNHNN, CDR2 SYGVQD (reference sequence).

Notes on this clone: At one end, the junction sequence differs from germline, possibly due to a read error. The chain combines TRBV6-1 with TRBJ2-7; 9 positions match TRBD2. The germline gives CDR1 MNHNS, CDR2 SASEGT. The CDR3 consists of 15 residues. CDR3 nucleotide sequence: TGTGCCAGCAGTAAAGCGGGAGGTTTCTCCTACGAGCAGTACTTC. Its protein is CASSKAGGFSYEQYF.

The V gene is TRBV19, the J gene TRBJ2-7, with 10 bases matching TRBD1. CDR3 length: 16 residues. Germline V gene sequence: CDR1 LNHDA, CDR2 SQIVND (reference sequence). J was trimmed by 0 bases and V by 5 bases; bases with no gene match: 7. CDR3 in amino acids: CASSPPGQGYSYEQYF. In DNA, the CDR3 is TGTGCCAGTAGTCCACCGGGACAGGGGTACTCCTACGAGCAGTACTTC.

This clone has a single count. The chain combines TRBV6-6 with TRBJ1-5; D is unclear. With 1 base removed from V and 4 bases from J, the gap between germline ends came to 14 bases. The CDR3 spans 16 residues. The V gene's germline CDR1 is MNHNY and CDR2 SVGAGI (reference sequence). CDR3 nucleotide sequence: TGTGCCAGCAGTTACTATTCCGTGGCCCAGAATCAGCCCCAGCATTTT. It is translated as CASSYYSVAQNQPQHF.

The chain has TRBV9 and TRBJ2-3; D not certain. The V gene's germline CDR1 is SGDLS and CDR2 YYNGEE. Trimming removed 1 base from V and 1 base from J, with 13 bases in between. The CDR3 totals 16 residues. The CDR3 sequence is CASSVLADPGTDTQYF. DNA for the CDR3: TGTGCCAGCAGCGTACTGGCGGATCCTGGCACAGATACGCAGTATTTT.

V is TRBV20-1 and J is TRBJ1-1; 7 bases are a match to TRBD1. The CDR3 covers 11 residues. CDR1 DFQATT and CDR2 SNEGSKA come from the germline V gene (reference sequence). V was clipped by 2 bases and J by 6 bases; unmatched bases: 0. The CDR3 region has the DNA TGCAGTGCTAGACAGGGGGCTGAAGCTTTCTTT. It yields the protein CSARQGAEAFF.